A selection of T cell receptor beta chains follows, all from one sample in a study of blood T cell repertoires in COVID-19. Generated by immunoSEQ multiplex PCR, the TCRdb table keeps only in-frame clones and is missing some. The sample carries roughly 230,000 clones, nearly 90% recorded once. Input material: peripheral blood. These receptors originate from a human donor in a cohort sampled during active COVID-19. The CDR3 runs from the conserved cysteine through the conserved F or W. Fields, in order: CDR3 DNA, CDR3 protein, J gene, D gene, clone size, V gene. D genes are given only for firm matches. Clone size is stated in some rows and not others, as once, few, many or a class when expanded.

cdr3_nt: TGTGCCACCAGCAGAGATCTACTAGCGGGGTTTGATTCTGGGGCCAACGTCCTGACTTTC
cdr3_aa: CATSRDLLAGFDSGANVLTF
j_call: TRBJ2-6
d_call: TRBD2
clone_size: -
v_call: TRBV15

cdr3_nt: TGTGCCAGCAGCTTAGCTGGCAGGGGTGGGTATGGCTACACCTTC
cdr3_aa: CASSLAGRGGYGYTF
j_call: TRBJ1-2
d_call: -
clone_size: -
v_call: TRBV7-9

cdr3_nt: TGTGCCAGCAGTTTTGCCGGGACAGGGGGGGGAAATCAGCCCCAGCATTTT
cdr3_aa: CASSFAGTGGGNQPQHF
j_call: TRBJ1-5
d_call: TRBD1
clone_size: -
v_call: TRBV28

cdr3_nt: TGTGCCAGCAGCGTGATCGGGGAGGAGGAGCTGTTTTTT
cdr3_aa: CASSVIGEEELFF
j_call: TRBJ2-2
d_call: -
clone_size: -
v_call: TRBV16

cdr3_nt: TGTGCCAGAGACAGGAAGAACACCGGGGAGCTGTTTTTT
cdr3_aa: CARDRKNTGELFF
j_call: TRBJ2-2
d_call: -
clone_size: -
v_call: TRBV7-9

cdr3_nt: TGTGCCAGCAGCTCCCGGGGAGGCGACATCACTAAGGACTCACCCCTCCACTTT
cdr3_aa: CASSSRGGDITKDSPLHF
j_call: TRBJ1-6
d_call: -
clone_size: -
v_call: TRBV7-2

cdr3_nt: TGTGCCAGCAGTGAAGACCGGGAGGAGAACACTGAAGCTTTCTTT
cdr3_aa: CASSEDREENTEAFF
j_call: TRBJ1-1
d_call: -
clone_size: -
v_call: TRBV6-1

cdr3_nt: TGTGCCAGCAGACCGACAGGGACCTATGGCTACACCTTC
cdr3_aa: CASRPTGTYGYTF
j_call: TRBJ1-2
d_call: TRBD1
clone_size: -
v_call: TRBV3-1/TRBV3-2

cdr3_nt: TGTGCCAGCAGTTACTCGACTAACTACGCGGGTGGCTACACCTTC
cdr3_aa: CASSYSTNYAGGYTF
j_call: TRBJ1-2
d_call: -
clone_size: -
v_call: TRBV6-2/TRBV6-3

cdr3_nt: TGTGCCAGCAGTTTTGGACGGGGGGAGGGCTATGGCTACACCTTC
cdr3_aa: CASSFGRGEGYGYTF
j_call: TRBJ1-2
d_call: -
clone_size: -
v_call: TRBV27

cdr3_nt: TGTGCCAGCAGTTTAACAGGGAGATACAATCAGCCCCAGCATTTT
cdr3_aa: CASSLTGRYNQPQHF
j_call: TRBJ1-5
d_call: -
clone_size: -
v_call: TRBV28

cdr3_nt: TGCGCCAGCAGCCAAGACTCCAGGGTGGCCTACGAGCAGTACTTC
cdr3_aa: CASSQDSRVAYEQYF
j_call: TRBJ2-7
d_call: -
clone_size: -
v_call: TRBV4-3

cdr3_nt: TGTGCCTGGAGTCTGGGCTCCGGGACAGGGGCCCACGAGCAGTACTTC
cdr3_aa: CAWSLGSGTGAHEQYF
j_call: TRBJ2-7
d_call: TRBD1
clone_size: -
v_call: TRBV30

cdr3_nt: TGTGCCAGCAAGGGGGGGATGAACACTGAAGCTTTCTTT
cdr3_aa: CASKGGMNTEAFF
j_call: TRBJ1-1
d_call: -
clone_size: few
v_call: TRBV12-3/TRBV12-4

cdr3_nt: TGTGCCAGTAGTAGTTGGTGGACAGGGACCTACGAGCAGTACTTC
cdr3_aa: CASSSWWTGTYEQYF
j_call: TRBJ2-7
d_call: TRBD1
clone_size: -
v_call: TRBV19

cdr3_nt: TGTGCCAGCACCCGGACAGCCTACGAGCAGTACTTC
cdr3_aa: CASTRTAYEQYF
j_call: TRBJ2-7
d_call: -
clone_size: once
v_call: TRBV12-3/TRBV12-4

cdr3_nt: TGTGCCAGCAGTTTATCTTCGGGGGGCCGGGAAAAACTGTTTTTT
cdr3_aa: CASSLSSGGREKLFF
j_call: TRBJ1-4
d_call: -
clone_size: -
v_call: TRBV27

cdr3_nt: TGTGCCAGCAGTTCACGGGAGCGGGGGGTGTACGAGCAGTACTTC
cdr3_aa: CASSSRERGVYEQYF
j_call: TRBJ2-7
d_call: TRBD2
clone_size: -
v_call: TRBV27

cdr3_nt: TGTGCCAGTAGTCCTGACAGGGACTATGGCTACACCTTC
cdr3_aa: CASSPDRDYGYTF
j_call: TRBJ1-2
d_call: TRBD1
clone_size: -
v_call: TRBV19

cdr3_nt: TGTGCCACCAGCAGAGAAGGACAGGTTAACTATGGCTACACCTTC
cdr3_aa: CATSREGQVNYGYTF
j_call: TRBJ1-2
d_call: TRBD1
clone_size: once
v_call: TRBV15

cdr3_nt: TGTGCCAGCAGCTCCACTAGCGGGAGAATCGAGCAGTACTTC
cdr3_aa: CASSSTSGRIEQYF
j_call: TRBJ2-7
d_call: TRBD2
clone_size: -
v_call: TRBV7-2

cdr3_nt: TGTGCCAGCACCACGCGGGACAGGTCCTACGAGCAGTACTTC
cdr3_aa: CASTTRDRSYEQYF
j_call: TRBJ2-7
d_call: TRBD1
clone_size: -
v_call: TRBV6-6

cdr3_nt: TGTGCCAGCAGCCCGAGACGGACTAGATGGACAGATACGCAGTATTTT
cdr3_aa: CASSPRRTRWTDTQYF
j_call: TRBJ2-3
d_call: TRBD2
clone_size: -
v_call: TRBV5-6

cdr3_nt: TGTGCCAGCAGAGAACAGGGAATAGATGGCTACACCTTC
cdr3_aa: CASREQGIDGYTF
j_call: TRBJ1-2
d_call: -
clone_size: -
v_call: TRBV6-6